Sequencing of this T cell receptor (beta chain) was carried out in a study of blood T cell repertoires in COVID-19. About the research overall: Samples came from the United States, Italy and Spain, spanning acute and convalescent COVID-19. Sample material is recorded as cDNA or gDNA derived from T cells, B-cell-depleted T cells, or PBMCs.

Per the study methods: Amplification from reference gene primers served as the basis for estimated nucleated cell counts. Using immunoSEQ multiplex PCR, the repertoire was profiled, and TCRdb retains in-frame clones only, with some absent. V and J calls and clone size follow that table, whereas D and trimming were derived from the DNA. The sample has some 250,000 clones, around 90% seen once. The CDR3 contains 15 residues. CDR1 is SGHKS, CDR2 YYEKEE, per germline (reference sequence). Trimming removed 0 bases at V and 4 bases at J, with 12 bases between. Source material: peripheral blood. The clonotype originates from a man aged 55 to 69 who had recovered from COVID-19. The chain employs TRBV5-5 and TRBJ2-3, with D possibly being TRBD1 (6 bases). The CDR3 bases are TGTGCCAGCAGCTTGGACGGGACACGGTCAGATACGCAGTATTTT. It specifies CASSLDGTRSDTQYF.